This T cell receptor beta chain was sequenced in a study of T cells after yellow fever vaccination. A 5'RACE template-switching step, the method used to make TCR cDNA, added a universal primer site and UMIs. Each CDR3 protein is one row after TCRdb ran MiXCR on the 5' RACE reads. There are some 99,000 distinct CDR3 sequences in the sample; approximately 5.5% occur only once, and roughly two fifths lies in the top ten. Comments on this clonotype: What it binds is unknown.

General observations from the study: Contamination of FACS-sorted repertoires by abundant clonotypes from the bulk population could occur.

V was clipped by 6 bases and J by 3 bases, with 9 bases between them. This CDR3 region has 13 residues. Per germline, CDR1 MNHNY and CDR2 SVGAGI (reference sequence). The chain joins TRBV6-6 to TRBJ1-5, with D possibly TRBD1 on 5 matching bases. The sequenced sample was CD8+ T cells sorted from PBMCs, obtained 10 days after the yellow fever booster vaccination. The source is a man between 18 and 35 years old who received the YFV17D yellow fever vaccine. CDR3 amino acids: CASSDRPNQPQHF. The DNA of the CDR3 is TGTGCCAGCAGCGACAGACCCAATCAGCCCCAGCATTTT.